This T cell receptor beta chain stems from a study of Graves' ophthalmopathy and Graves' hyperthyroidism. Findings and caveats of the study: Blood also contained most of the expanded thyroid clonotypes above 0.001 frequency.

From RNA, the CDR3 regions of TCR beta chains were amplified and sequenced. RT-PCR with HTBI primers came first, then second-round multiplex PCR. TCRdb called the multiplex PCR reads again in MiXCR, with one record for every CDR3 protein. The sample shows about 390,000 distinct CDR3 sequences, approximately 18% of them seen only once. The CDR3 is 16 residues long. Germline-derived CDR1 and CDR2 are SNHLY and FYNNEI. This clonotype has ten or more counts. Antigen specificity is unknown. At one end the junction does not follow the germline gene, possibly because of a read error. The clonotype originates from an adult woman with stable Graves' hyperthyroidism. The sequencing input was peripheral blood. V is TRBV2 and J is TRBJ1-5; D ambiguous. CDR3 sequence reads: CATSSPLQSSNQPQHF. DNA of the CDR3: TGTGCCACCAGTTCACCCCTTCAGAGTAGCAATCAGCCCCAGCATTTT.